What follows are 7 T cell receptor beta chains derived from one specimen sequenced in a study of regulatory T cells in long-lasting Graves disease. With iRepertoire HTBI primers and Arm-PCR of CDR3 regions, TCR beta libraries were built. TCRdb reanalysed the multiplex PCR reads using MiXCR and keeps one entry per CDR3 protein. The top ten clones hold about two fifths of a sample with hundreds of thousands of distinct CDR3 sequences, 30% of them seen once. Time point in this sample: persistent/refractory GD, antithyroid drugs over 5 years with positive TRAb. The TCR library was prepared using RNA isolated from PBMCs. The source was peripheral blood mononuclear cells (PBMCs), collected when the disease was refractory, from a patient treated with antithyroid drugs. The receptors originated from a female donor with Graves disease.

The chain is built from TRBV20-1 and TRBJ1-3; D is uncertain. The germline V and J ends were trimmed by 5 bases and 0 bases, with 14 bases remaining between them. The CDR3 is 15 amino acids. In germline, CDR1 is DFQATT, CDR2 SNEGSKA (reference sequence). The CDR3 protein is CSADAGNPSGNTIYF. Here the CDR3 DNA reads TGCAGTGCTGATGCTGGGAACCCCTCTGGAAACACCATATATTTT.

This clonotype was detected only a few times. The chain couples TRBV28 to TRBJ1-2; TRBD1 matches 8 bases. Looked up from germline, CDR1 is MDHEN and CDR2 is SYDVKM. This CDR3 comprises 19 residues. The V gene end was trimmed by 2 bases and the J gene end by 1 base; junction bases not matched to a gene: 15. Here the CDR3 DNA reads TGTGCCAGCAGTTTAATCCCATGGGACAGGCGAAAACTTAACTATGGCTACACCTTC. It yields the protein CASSLIPWDRRKLNYGYTF.

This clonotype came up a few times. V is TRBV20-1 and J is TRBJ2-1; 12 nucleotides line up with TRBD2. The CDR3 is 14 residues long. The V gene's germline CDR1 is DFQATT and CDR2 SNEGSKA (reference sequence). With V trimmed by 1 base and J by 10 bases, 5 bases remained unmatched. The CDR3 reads CSARVLAGGEEQFF. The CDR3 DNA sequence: TGCAGTGCTAGAGTCCTAGCGGGAGGGGAGGAGCAGTTCTTC.

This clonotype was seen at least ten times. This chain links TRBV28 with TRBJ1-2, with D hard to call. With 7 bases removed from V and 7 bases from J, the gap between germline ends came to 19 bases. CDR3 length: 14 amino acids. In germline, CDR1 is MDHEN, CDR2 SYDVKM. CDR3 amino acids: CASTSPGERSGYTF. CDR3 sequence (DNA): TGTGCCAGCACCTCACCCGGGGAAAGGAGTGGCTACACCTTC.

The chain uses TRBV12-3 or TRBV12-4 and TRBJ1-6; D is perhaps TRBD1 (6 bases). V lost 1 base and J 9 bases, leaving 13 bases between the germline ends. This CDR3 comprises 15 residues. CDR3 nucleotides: TGTGCCAGCAGTTTAGATGGGGGCGCTCGTTCACCCCTCCACTTT. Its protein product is CASSLDGGARSPLHF.

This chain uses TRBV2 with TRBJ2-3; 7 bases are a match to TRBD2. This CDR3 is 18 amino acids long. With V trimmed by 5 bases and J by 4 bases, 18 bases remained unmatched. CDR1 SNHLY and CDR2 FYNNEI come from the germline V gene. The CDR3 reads CASSLPQYRAGSADTQYF. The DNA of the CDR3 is TGTGCCAGCAGTTTGCCCCAGTACCGAGCGGGATCAGCAGATACGCAGTATTTT. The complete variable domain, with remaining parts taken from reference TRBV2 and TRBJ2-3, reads EPEVTQTPSHQVTQMGQEVILRCVPISNHLYFYWYRQILGQKVEFLVSFYNNEISEKSEIFDDQFSVERPDGSNFTLKIRSTKLEDSAMYFCASSLPQYRAGSADTQYFGPGTRLTVL.

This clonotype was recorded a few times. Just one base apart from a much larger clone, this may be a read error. The CDR3 protein is CASRLPGTRKVNTEAFF. For the CDR3, the DNA is TGTGCCAGCAGATTACCCGGGACAAGGAAAGTGAACACTGAAGCTTTCTTT. V gene TRBV28 combines with J gene TRBJ1-1; D perhaps matches TRBD1 (6 bases). Trimming cost V 6 bases and J 0 bases, with 20 bases left between them. Germline loops: CDR1 MDHEN, CDR2 SYDVKM. The CDR3 runs to 17 residues.